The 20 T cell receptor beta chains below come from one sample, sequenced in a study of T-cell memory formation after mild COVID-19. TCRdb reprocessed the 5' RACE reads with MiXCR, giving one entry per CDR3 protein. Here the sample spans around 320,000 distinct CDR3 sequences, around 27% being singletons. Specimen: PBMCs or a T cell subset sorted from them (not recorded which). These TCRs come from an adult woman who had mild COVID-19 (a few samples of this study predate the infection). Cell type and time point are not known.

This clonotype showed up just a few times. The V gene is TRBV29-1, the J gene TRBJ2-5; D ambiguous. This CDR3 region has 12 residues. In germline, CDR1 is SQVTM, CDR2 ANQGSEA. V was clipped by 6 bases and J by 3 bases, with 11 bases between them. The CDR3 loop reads CSVARIEETQYF. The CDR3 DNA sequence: TGCAGCGTGGCCCGGATCGAAGAGACCCAGTACTTC. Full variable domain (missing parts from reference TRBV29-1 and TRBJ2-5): SAVISQKPSRDICQRGTSLTIQCQVDSQVTMMFWYRQQPGQSLTLIATANQGSEATYESGFVIDKFPISRPNLTFSTLTVSNMSPEDSSIYLCSVARIEETQYFGPGTRLLVL.

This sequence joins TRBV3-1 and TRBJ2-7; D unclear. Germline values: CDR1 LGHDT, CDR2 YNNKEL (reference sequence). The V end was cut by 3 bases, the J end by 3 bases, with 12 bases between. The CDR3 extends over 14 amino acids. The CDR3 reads CASSHGSRDYEQYF. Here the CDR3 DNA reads TGTGCCAGCAGCCACGGTTCTAGGGACTACGAGCAGTACTTC.

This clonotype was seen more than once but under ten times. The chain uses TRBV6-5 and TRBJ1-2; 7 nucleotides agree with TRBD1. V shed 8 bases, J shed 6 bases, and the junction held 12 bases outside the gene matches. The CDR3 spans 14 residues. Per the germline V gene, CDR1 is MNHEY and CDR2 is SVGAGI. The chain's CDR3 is CASSQLVQGHGYTF. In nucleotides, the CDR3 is TGTGCCAGCTCTCAGTTAGTACAGGGGCATGGCTACACCTTC.

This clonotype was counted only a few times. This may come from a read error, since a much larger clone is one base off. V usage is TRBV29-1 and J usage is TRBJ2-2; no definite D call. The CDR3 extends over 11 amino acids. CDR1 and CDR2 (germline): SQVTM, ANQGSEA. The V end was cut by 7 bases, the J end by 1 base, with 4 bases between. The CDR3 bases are TGCAGCGCTTGGAACACCGGGGAGCTGTTTTTT. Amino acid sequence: CSAWNTGELFF.

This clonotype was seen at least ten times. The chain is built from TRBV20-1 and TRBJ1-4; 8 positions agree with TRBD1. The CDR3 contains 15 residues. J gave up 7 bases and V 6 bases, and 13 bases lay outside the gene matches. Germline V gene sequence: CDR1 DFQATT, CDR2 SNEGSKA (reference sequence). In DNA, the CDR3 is TGCAGTGCCCAAGATAGGACAGGGTCGAGTGAAAAACTGTTTTTT. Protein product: CSAQDRTGSSEKLFF.

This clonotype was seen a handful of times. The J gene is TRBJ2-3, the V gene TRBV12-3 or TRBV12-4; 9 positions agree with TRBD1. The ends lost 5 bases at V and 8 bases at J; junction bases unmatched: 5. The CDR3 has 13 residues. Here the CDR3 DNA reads TGTGCCAGCAGTGCAACAGGGGGCCTTACGCAGTATTTT. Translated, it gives CASSATGGLTQYF.

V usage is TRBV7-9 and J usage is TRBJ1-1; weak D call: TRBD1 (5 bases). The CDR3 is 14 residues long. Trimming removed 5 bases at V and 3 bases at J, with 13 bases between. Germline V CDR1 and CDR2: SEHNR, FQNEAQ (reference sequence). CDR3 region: CASSRMGEDTEAFF. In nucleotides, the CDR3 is TGTGCCAGCAGCCGTATGGGGGAGGACACTGAAGCTTTCTTT.

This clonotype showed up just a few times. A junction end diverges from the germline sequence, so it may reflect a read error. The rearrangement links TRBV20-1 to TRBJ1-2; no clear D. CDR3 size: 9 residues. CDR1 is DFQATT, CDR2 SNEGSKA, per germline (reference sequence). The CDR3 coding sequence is TGCAGTGCTAGGAGGAGGCCCTCTTTC. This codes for CSARRRPSF.

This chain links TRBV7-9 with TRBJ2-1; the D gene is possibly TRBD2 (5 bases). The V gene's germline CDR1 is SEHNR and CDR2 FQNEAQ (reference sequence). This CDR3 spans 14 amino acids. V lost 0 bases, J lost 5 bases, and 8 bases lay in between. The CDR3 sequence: CASSLAGANNEQFF. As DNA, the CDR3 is TGTGCCAGCAGCTTAGCGGGAGCGAACAATGAGCAGTTCTTC.

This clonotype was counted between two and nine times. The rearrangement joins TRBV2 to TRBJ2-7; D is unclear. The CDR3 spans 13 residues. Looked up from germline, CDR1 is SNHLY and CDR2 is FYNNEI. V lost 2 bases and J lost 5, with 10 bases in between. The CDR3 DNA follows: TGTGCCAGCAGTGAACGACGGATGGACGAGCAGTACTTC. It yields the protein CASSERRMDEQYF.

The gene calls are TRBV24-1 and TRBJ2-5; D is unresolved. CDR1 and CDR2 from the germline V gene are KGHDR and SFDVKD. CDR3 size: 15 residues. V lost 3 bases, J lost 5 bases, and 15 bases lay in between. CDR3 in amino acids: CATSDPETPEETQYF. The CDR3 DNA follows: TGTGCCACCAGTGATCCGGAAACCCCCGAGGAGACCCAGTACTTC.

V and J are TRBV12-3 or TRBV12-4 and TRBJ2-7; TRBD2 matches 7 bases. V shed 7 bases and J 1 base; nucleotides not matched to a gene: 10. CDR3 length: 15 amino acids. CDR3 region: CASTAGVLSSYEQYF. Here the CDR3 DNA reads TGTGCCAGCACCGCGGGGGTCCTATCTTCCTACGAGCAGTACTTC.

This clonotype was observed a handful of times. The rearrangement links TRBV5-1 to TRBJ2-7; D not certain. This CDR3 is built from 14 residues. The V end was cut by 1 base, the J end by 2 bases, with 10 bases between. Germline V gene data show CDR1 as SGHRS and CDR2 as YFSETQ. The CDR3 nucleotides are TGCGCCAGCAGCTTGCCTGGGAACCCCTACGAGCAGTACTTC. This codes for CASSLPGNPYEQYF. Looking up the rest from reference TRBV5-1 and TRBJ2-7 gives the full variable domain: KAGVTQTPRYLIKTRGQQVTLSCSPISGHRSVSWYQQTPGQGLQFLFEYFSETQRNKGNFPGRFSGRQFSNSRSEMNVSTLELGDSALYLCASSLPGNPYEQYFGPGTRLTVT.

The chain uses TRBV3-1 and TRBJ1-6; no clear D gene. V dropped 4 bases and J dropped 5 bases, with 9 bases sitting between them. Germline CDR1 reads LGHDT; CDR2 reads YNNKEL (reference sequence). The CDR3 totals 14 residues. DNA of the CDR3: TGTGCCAGCAGCCCGGGCGGTGATAATTCACCCCTCCACTTT. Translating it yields CASSPGGDNSPLHF.

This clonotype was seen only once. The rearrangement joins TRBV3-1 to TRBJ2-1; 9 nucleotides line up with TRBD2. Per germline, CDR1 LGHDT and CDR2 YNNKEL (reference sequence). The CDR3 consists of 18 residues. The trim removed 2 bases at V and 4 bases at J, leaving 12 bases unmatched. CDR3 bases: TGTGCCAGCAGCCAATTACCCGTCGGCGGGGGGGTTTACAATGAGCAGTTCTTC. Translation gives CASSQLPVGGGVYNEQFF.

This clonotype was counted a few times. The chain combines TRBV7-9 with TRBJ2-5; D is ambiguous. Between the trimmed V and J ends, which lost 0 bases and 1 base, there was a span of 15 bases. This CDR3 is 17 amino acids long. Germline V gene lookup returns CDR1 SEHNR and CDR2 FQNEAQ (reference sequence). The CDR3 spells CASSLATIRDSQETQYF. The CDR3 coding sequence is TGTGCCAGCAGCTTAGCGACAATAAGGGATTCCCAAGAGACCCAGTACTTC.

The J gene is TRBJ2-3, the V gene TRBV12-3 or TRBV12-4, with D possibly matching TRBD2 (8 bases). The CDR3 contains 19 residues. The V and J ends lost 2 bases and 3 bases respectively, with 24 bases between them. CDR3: CASSLNRGPSGGKTDTQYF. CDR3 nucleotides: TGTGCCAGCAGTTTAAACAGGGGCCCGAGCGGGGGTAAGACAGATACGCAGTATTTT.

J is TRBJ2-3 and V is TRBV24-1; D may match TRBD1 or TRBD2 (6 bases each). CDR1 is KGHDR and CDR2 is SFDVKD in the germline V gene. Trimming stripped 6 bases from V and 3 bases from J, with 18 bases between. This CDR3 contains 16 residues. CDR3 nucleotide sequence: TGTGCCACCAGTAGGGGGGACCCCCCGGGAACAGATACGCAGTATTTT. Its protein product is CATSRGDPPGTDTQYF.

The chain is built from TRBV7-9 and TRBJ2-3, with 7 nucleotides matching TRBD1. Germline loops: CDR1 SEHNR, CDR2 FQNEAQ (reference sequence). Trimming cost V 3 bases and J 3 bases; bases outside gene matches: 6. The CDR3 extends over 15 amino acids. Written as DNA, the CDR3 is TGTGCCAGCAGCTTCCGACAGGGACCGACAGATACGCAGTATTTT. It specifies CASSFRQGPTDTQYF.

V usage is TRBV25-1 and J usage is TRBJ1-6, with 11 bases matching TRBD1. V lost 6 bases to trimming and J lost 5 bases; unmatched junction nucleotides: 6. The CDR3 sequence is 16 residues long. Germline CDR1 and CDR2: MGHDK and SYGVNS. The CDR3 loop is CASRLGTGGNNSPLHF. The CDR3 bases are TGTGCCAGCAGGCTCGGGACAGGGGGTAATAATTCACCCCTCCACTTT.